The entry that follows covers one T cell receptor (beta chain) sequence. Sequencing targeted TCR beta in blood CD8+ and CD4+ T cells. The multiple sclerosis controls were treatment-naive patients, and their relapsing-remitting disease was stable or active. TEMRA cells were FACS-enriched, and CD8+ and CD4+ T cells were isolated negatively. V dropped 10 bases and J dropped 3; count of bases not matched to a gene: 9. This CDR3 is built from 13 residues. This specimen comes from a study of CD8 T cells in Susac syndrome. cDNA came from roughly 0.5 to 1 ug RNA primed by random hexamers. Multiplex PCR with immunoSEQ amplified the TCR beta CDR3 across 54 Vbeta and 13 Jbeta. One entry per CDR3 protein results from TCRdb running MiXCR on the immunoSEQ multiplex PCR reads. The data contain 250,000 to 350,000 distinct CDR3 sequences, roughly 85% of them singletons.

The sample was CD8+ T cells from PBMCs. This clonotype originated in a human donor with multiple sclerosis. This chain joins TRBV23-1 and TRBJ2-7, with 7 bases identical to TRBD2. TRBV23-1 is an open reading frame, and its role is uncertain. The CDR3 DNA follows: TGCGCCACCGGGACTACCCACGTCTACGAGCAGTACTTC. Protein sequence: CATGTTHVYEQYF.